These 28 T cell receptor beta chains came from one sample sequenced in a study of blood T cell repertoires in COVID-19. Data came from immunoSEQ multiplex PCR; TCRdb stores just in-frame clones and leaves some out. Of some 260,000 clones in the sample, 70% to 90% were seen once. Sample: peripheral blood. These receptor sequences come from a human donor in a cohort sampled during active COVID-19.

This clone has a single count. V and J are TRBV11-2 and TRBJ2-1; 10 bases fit TRBD1. This CDR3 comprises 16 residues. CDR1 and CDR2 (germline): SGHAT, FQNNGV. V gave up 0 bases and J gave up 3 bases; unmatched junction bases: 2. The CDR3 protein is CASSLDRDRGYNEQFF. The CDR3 DNA sequence: TGTGCCAGCAGCTTAGACCGGGACAGGGGCTACAATGAGCAGTTCTTC.

The chain carries TRBV28 and TRBJ1-5, with D maybe TRBD1 (5 bases). With 1 base removed from V and 0 bases from J, the gap between germline ends came to 10 bases. CDR1 is MDHEN, CDR2 SYDVKM, per germline. This CDR3 comprises 16 residues. CDR3 region: CASSLLQEYSNQPQHF. In DNA form, the CDR3 reads TGTGCCAGCAGTTTATTACAGGAATATAGCAATCAGCCCCAGCATTTT.

The V call is TRBV4-1, the J call TRBJ1-3; weak D call: TRBD1 (6 bases). Trimming removed 5 bases at V and 0 bases at J, with 8 bases between. Germline values: CDR1 MGHRA, CDR2 YSYEKL. The CDR3 covers 14 residues. CDR3 nucleotides: TGCGCCAGCAGCTCACAGGGCTCTGGAAACACCATATATTTT. Its translation is CASSSQGSGNTIYF.

The chain uses TRBV4-1 and TRBJ1-3, with 8 nucleotides matching TRBD1. V dropped 3 bases and J dropped 8; count of bases not matched to a gene: 6. Germline V gene data show CDR1 as MGHRA and CDR2 as YSYEKL. CDR3 length: 14 residues. DNA of the CDR3: TGCGCCAGCAGCCAGGGACAGGACGTATACACCATATATTTT. It yields the protein CASSQGQDVYTIYF.

The gene calls are TRBV5-8 and TRBJ2-7, with 8 bases aligning to TRBD2. Germline lookup yields CDR1 SGHTS and CDR2 YDEGEE. Germline trimming cut 3 bases from V and 2 bases from J; bases unmatched to any gene: 7. CDR3 length equals 15 residues. The CDR3 spells CASSSQGGGTYEQYF. The CDR3 nucleotides read TGTGCCAGCAGCTCCCAAGGCGGGGGGACCTACGAGCAGTACTTC.

The chain combines TRBV19 with TRBJ2-7, with 11 bases fitting TRBD2. Germline CDR1 is LNHDA and CDR2 is SQIVND (reference sequence). This CDR3 has 16 amino acids. The V and J ends lost 3 bases and 4 bases, in that order; junction bases with no gene match: 8. CDR3 sequence: CASSIPPSGGRYEQYF. Written as DNA, the CDR3 is TGTGCCAGTAGTATTCCCCCTAGCGGGGGGAGGTACGAGCAGTACTTC.

The chain has TRBV4-1 and TRBJ2-7, with D unclear. Germline lookup yields CDR1 MGHRA and CDR2 YSYEKL. This CDR3 has 13 residues. V was cut by 6 bases and J by 3 bases, with 12 bases left in between. CDR3 sequence reads: CASSLQLGYEQYF. The DNA for the CDR3 is TGCGCCAGCAGTTTACAGTTAGGCTACGAGCAGTACTTC.

The chain is built from TRBV5-1 and TRBJ1-2; the match to TRBD1 covers 9 bases. From germline, CDR1 is SGHRS and CDR2 YFSETQ. V gave up 4 bases and J gave up 3 bases; unmatched junction bases: 4. The CDR3 spans 14 residues. The CDR3 sequence is CASSLRTGDYGYTF. As DNA, the CDR3 is TGCGCCAGCAGCCTACGGACAGGGGACTATGGCTACACCTTC.

The chain carries TRBV6-5 and TRBJ1-1; 9 bases map to TRBD1. Trimming removed 7 bases from V and 10 bases from J; junction bases left unmatched: 7. Germline V lookup: CDR1 MNHEY, CDR2 SVGAGI. The CDR3 consists of 12 residues. CDR3 residues: CASTPGQGRAFF. CDR3 nucleotides: TGTGCCAGCACTCCGGGACAGGGACGAGCTTTCTTT.

The V and J genes are TRBV2 and TRBJ1-1, with TRBD1 as a possible D gene (6 bases). V was clipped by 7 bases and J by 8 bases, with 26 bases between them. The germline V gene encodes CDR1 SNHLY and CDR2 FYNNEI. This CDR3 has 16 amino acids. The CDR3 is CASTQMTGPGRSEAFF. In DNA form, the CDR3 reads TGTGCCAGCACCCAGATGACAGGCCCGGGTCGGTCAGAAGCTTTCTTT.

J is TRBJ1-1 and V is TRBV28; D not resolved. V shed 6 bases and J shed 6 bases, with 17 bases lying between them. This CDR3 has 14 residues. Germline-derived CDR1 and CDR2 are MDHEN and SYDVKM. In DNA, the CDR3 is TGTGCCAGCAGCCCAAGTAGGGAGGTCTCTGAAGCTTTCTTT. It translates to CASSPSREVSEAFF.

The rearrangement links TRBV7-9 to TRBJ1-1; D gene uncertain. Per the germline V gene, CDR1 is SEHNR and CDR2 is FQNEAQ (reference sequence). Deletions cut 3 bases from V and 0 bases from J, with 14 bases between. The CDR3 consists of 16 residues. The CDR3 DNA follows: TGTGCCAGCAGCTTGTCCCCAGTGCCCGTGAACACTGAAGCTTTCTTT. Amino acid sequence: CASSLSPVPVNTEAFF.

The chain couples TRBV4-2 to TRBJ1-4; the D is unclear. The CDR3 is made up of 15 amino acids. The germline V and J ends were trimmed by 5 bases and 1 base, with 11 bases remaining between them. Germline CDR1 is LGHNA and CDR2 is YNFKEQ. CDR3 sequence: CASSSPRVTNEKLFF. CDR3 sequence (DNA): TGTGCCAGCAGCTCACCGCGGGTAACTAATGAAAAACTGTTTTTT.

The sample holds a few counts of this clone. Relative to the germline gene, one junction end is altered; a read error may explain this. The J gene is TRBJ2-7, the V gene TRBV7-7; tentatively, D is TRBD2 (6 bases). From germline, CDR1 is SSHAT and CDR2 FNYEAQ (reference sequence). The CDR3 totals 13 residues. This CDR3 reads CASSLAENYEQYF. The CDR3, as DNA: TGTGCTAGCAGCTTAGCGGAGAACTACGAGCAGTACTTC.

The genes are TRBV5-4 and TRBJ2-2; 9 positions agree with TRBD1. The V gene's germline CDR1 is SGHNT and CDR2 YYREEE (reference sequence). Unmatched junction bases numbered 2, after V lost 4 bases and J lost 1 base. The CDR3 covers 15 residues. Written as DNA, the CDR3 is TGTGCCAGCAGCCCGGGACAGGGGAACACCGGGGAGCTGTTTTTT. Protein sequence: CASSPGQGNTGELFF.

This sequence joins TRBV30 and TRBJ1-3; D gene unclear. There are 17 residues in the CDR3. Germline V gene sequence: CDR1 GTSNPN, CDR2 SVGIG (reference sequence). The V and J ends lost 1 base and 0 bases respectively, with 16 bases between them. This CDR3 is CAWSAPRGHLSGNTIYF. The CDR3 DNA sequence: TGTGCCTGGAGTGCCCCCCGGGGTCACCTCTCTGGAAACACCATATATTTT.

The gene calls are TRBV28 and TRBJ1-2; 8 bases are a match to TRBD1. CDR1 and CDR2 from the germline V gene are MDHEN and SYDVKM. V dropped 5 bases and J dropped 7; count of bases not matched to a gene: 12. CDR3 length: 15 residues. The CDR3 DNA reads TGTGCCAGCAGTCGGACCGCCGGGACAGGTGTTGGCTACACCTTC. This translates into CASSRTAGTGVGYTF.

The chain joins TRBV30 to TRBJ2-7; TRBD1 matches 8 bases. The CDR3 sequence is 13 residues long. The ends lost 4 bases at V and 4 bases at J; junction bases unmatched: 6. The germline CDR1 and CDR2 sequences are GTSNPN and SVGIG (reference sequence). The CDR3 here is CAWTGQGLYEQYF. As DNA, the CDR3 is TGTGCCTGGACCGGACAGGGACTGTACGAGCAGTACTTC.

The V call is TRBV5-4, the J call TRBJ2-3; tentatively, D is TRBD2 (6 bases). V was pared by 2 bases and J by 3 bases, with 10 bases between. In germline, CDR1 is SGHNT, CDR2 YYREEE (reference sequence). The CDR3 is 14 residues long. CDR3 in amino acids: CASSLRLVTDTQYF. The CDR3 DNA sequence: TGTGCCAGCAGCTTAAGACTAGTAACAGATACGCAGTATTTT. Full variable domain (outside the CDR3, taken from reference TRBV5-4 and TRBJ2-3): ETGVTQSPTHLIKTRGQQVTLRCSSQSGHNTVSWYQQALGQGPQFIFQYYREEENGRGNFPPRFSGLQFPNYSSELNVNALELDDSALYLCASSLRLVTDTQYFGPGTRLTVL.

This sequence joins TRBV5-6 and TRBJ2-5, with D perhaps matching TRBD1 (6 bases). Germline lookup yields CDR1 SGHDT and CDR2 YYEEEE. The CDR3 is 14 amino acids. V lost 5 bases and J lost 0, with 11 bases in between. The CDR3 loop reads CASSQGHNQETQYF. CDR3 DNA sequence: TGTGCCAGCAGTCAGGGACACAACCAAGAGACCCAGTACTTC.

This sequence joins TRBV7-9 and TRBJ2-7; possible D gene TRBD2, 5 bases. The CDR3 totals 14 residues. CDR1 is SEHNR, CDR2 FQNEAQ, per germline (reference sequence). Deletions cut 5 bases from V and 5 bases from J, with 16 bases between. CDR3 in amino acids: CASSLSGLSHEQYF. CDR3 sequence (DNA): TGTGCCAGCAGCCTAAGCGGTCTTTCCCACGAGCAGTACTTC.

The chain has TRBV4-1 and TRBJ1-5; 7 bases map to TRBD1. Germline values: CDR1 MGHRA, CDR2 YSYEKL. With V trimmed by 1 base and J by 4 bases, 4 bases remained unmatched. The CDR3 contains 15 residues. DNA for the CDR3: TGCGCCAGCAGCCAAGGACAGGGCCTGAATCAGCCCCAGCATTTT. Its protein is CASSQGQGLNQPQHF.

The chain combines TRBV5-6 with TRBJ2-1; 8 positions match TRBD1. This CDR3 has 15 residues. CDR1 and CDR2 from the germline V gene are SGHDT and YYEEEE. Trimming removed 9 bases from V and 8 bases from J; junction bases left unmatched: 16. The CDR3 DNA is TGTGCCATCTGGAGATGGGGGGACAGGAGCGATGAGCAGTTCTTC. Protein product: CAIWRWGDRSDEQFF.

A word on this clone: This same CDR3 is encoded by further DNA sequences in the sample. V is TRBV21-1 and J is TRBJ2-2; TRBD1 reflects the table's D call only, with no check against the DNA. TRBV21-1 represents a pseudogene. The CDR3 runs to 15 residues. As DNA, the CDR3 is TGTGCCAGCAGCGACAGGACATCGAACACCGGGGAGTTGTTTTTT. The encoded protein is CASSDRTSNTGELFF.

The chain combines TRBV9 with TRBJ2-2; the match to TRBD2 covers 8 bases. Germline CDR1 SGDLS, CDR2 YYNGEE. Trimming at V came to 7 bases and at J to 1 base, leaving 12 bases not matched to a gene. CDR3 length: 17 amino acids. Here the CDR3 reads CASGDPEREGNTGELFF. The DNA for the CDR3 is TGTGCCAGCGGGGACCCTGAACGGGAGGGGAACACCGGGGAGCTGTTTTTT.

In DNA form, the CDR3 reads TGTGCTAGTGGTTTCCGGGACAGGGTAAGGTCCGGGGAGCTGTTTTTT. Residues: CASGFRDRVRSGELFF. The rearrangement uses TRBV12-5 and TRBJ2-2, with TRBD1 matching over 9 bases. V gave up 3 bases and J gave up 6 bases; unmatched junction bases: 8. Germline CDR1 reads LGHNT; CDR2 reads FRNRAP. CDR3 length: 16 residues. The entire variable domain, with the rest obtained from reference TRBV12-5 and TRBJ2-2, is as follows: DARVTQTPRHKVTEMGQEVTMRCQPILGHNTVFWYRQTMMQGLELLAYFRNRAPLDDSGMPKDRFSAEMPDATLATLKIQPSEPRDSAVYFCASGFRDRVRSGELFFGEGSRLTVL.

The J gene is TRBJ1-6, the V gene TRBV7-6, with 9 bases matching TRBD1. Germline V gives CDR1 SGHVS, CDR2 FNYEAQ. The CDR3 runs 15 residues. The J segment lost 13 bases and the V segment lost 6 bases, leaving 13 bases of the junction unmatched. CDR3: CASRHRDRDKGPLHF. CDR3 nucleotides: TGTGCCAGCAGACACCGGGACAGGGACAAAGGTCCCCTCCACTTT.

V is TRBV9 and J is TRBJ2-1; D perhaps matches TRBD2 (5 bases). CDR1 and CDR2 (germline): SGDLS, YYNGEE. Trimming removed 0 bases from V and 9 bases from J, with 13 bases in between. This CDR3 has 14 amino acids. The CDR3 sequence: CASSVDLAMREQFF. CDR3 nucleotide sequence: TGTGCCAGCAGCGTAGATCTAGCAATGCGTGAGCAGTTCTTC.